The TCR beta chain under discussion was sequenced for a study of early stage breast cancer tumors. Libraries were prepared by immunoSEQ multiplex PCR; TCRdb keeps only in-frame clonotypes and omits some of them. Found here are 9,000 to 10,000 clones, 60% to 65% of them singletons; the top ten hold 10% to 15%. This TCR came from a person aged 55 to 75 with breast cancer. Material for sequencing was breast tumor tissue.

The CDR3 spells CASTSDGRNTEAFF. The DNA of the CDR3 is TGCGCCAGCACCTCCGATGGGCGGAACACTGAAGCTTTCTTT. This sequence joins TRBV5-1 and TRBJ1-1; no definite D call. V was pared by 6 bases and J by 1 base, with 13 bases between. This CDR3 comprises 14 residues. Germline CDR1 and CDR2: SGHRS and YFSETQ. Drawing the rest from reference TRBV5-1 and TRBJ1-1, the complete variable domain is KAGVTQTPRYLIKTRGQQVTLSCSPISGHRSVSWYQQTPGQGLQFLFEYFSETQRNKGNFPGRFSGRQFSNSRSEMNVSTLELGDSALYLCASTSDGRNTEAFFGQGTRLTVV.